This entry lists 14 T cell receptor beta chains sequenced from one sample in a study of blood T cells in healthy people across ages (dated by TCRdb to the mid-2010s). The library was made by 5' RACE. Sequencer: Illumina HiSeq 2500. A second PCR of roughly 6 to 11 cycles was performed with a sample-barcoded 5' primer and a J-beta primer mix. In TCRdb, the public reads were trimmed at Q25 with fastp and aligned with MiXCR, with productive beta chains retained. Every CDR3 protein is listed once, alongside the most common genes and DNA of its rows. The sample table records about 1.7 million distinct CDR3 sequences; 28% of these occur just once. Of the sample, 7.7% falls within the top ten clones. The sequenced material came from blood. These receptors originate from a woman aged 25 to 39 in good health.

This chain joins TRBV28 and TRBJ1-2; D not resolved. Trimming cost V 3 bases and J 4 bases, with 6 bases left between them. This CDR3 contains 12 residues. The germline V gene has CDR1 MDHEN and CDR2 SYDVKM. CDR3 sequence reads: CASSFRSYGYTF. The CDR3 DNA reads as TGTGCCAGCAGTTTTCGTAGCTATGGCTACACCTTC.

This clonotype has more than one count but fewer than ten. This chain uses TRBV7-9 with TRBJ1-2, with D unresolved. The CDR3 covers 14 residues. V was shortened by 5 bases and J by 4 bases, with 14 bases between the two germline ends. Looked up from germline, CDR1 is SEHNR and CDR2 is FQNEAQ (reference sequence). CDR3: CASSMPGDLYGYTF. In nucleotides, the CDR3 is TGTGCCAGCAGCATGCCGGGAGACCTCTATGGCTACACCTTC.

In this sample, this clonotype turned up a few times. V gene TRBV7-9 combines with J gene TRBJ1-1, with TRBD1 as a possible D gene (5 bases). Germline loops: CDR1 SEHNR, CDR2 FQNEAQ (reference sequence). Trimming cost V 5 bases and J 3 bases, with 19 bases left between them. The CDR3 contains 16 residues. CDR3 amino acids: CASSQMDGGLDTEAFF. Written as DNA, the CDR3 is TGTGCCAGCAGCCAAATGGACGGGGGGTTGGACACTGAAGCTTTCTTT.

This clonotype has ten or more counts. The gene calls are TRBV4-1 and TRBJ2-7, with no clear D. Trimming left V 4 bases short and J 0 bases short, with 16 bases between. Germline values: CDR1 MGHRA, CDR2 YSYEKL. The CDR3 is 16 amino acids. The CDR3: CASSRDHYAASYEQYF. DNA for the CDR3: TGCGCCAGCAGCCGCGATCACTATGCGGCCTCCTACGAGCAGTACTTC.

This clonotype appeared a few times. V is TRBV6-6 and J is TRBJ2-1, with 10 bases fitting TRBD2. The CDR3 is made up of 15 amino acids. CDR1 and CDR2 (germline): MNHNY, SVGAGI (reference sequence). Trimming cost V 7 bases and J 5 bases; bases outside gene matches: 8. This chain's CDR3 is CASIPTSGPHNEQFF. Here the CDR3 DNA reads TGTGCCAGCATTCCGACTAGCGGGCCCCACAATGAGCAGTTCTTC.

The chain links TRBV11-2 to TRBJ1-1; weak D call: TRBD1 (5 bases). Germline V gene data show CDR1 as SGHAT and CDR2 as FQNNGV. The V gene lost 6 bases and the J gene lost 1 base, with 15 bases spanning the gap. This CDR3 has 15 amino acids. CDR3 protein: CASRLQAGQNTEAFF. The CDR3 coding sequence is TGTGCCAGCAGGTTACAAGCGGGGCAGAACACTGAAGCTTTCTTT. The full variable domain, with the rest looked up from reference TRBV11-2 and TRBJ1-1, is EAGVAQSPRYKIIEKRQSVAFWCNPISGHATLYWYQQILGQGPKLLIQFQNNGVVDDSQLPKDRFSAERLKGVDSTLKIQPAKLEDSAVYLCASRLQAGQNTEAFFGQGTRLTVV.

This clonotype was counted only a few times. CDR3 coding DNA: TGTGCCAGCAGCCCTCCGGGAGGGCCCAACAATGAGCAGTTCTTC. The encoded protein is CASSPPGGPNNEQFF. The chain joins TRBV14 to TRBJ2-1; TRBD2 matches 8 bases. Germline assignment: CDR1 SGHDN and CDR2 FVKESK. CDR3 size: 15 residues. The ends lost 4 bases at V and 5 bases at J; junction bases unmatched: 7.

This clonotype was seen ten or more times. The gene calls are TRBV5-1 and TRBJ1-1; D uncertain. This CDR3 contains 14 residues. V lost 1 base, J lost 2 bases, and 9 bases lay in between. The germline V gene has CDR1 SGHRS and CDR2 YFSETQ. The DNA of the CDR3 is TGCGCCAGCAGCTTGTTTGGGGAAAACACTGAAGCTTTCTTT. Translated, it gives CASSLFGENTEAFF. The entire variable domain, with the rest obtained from reference TRBV5-1 and TRBJ1-1, is as follows: KAGVTQTPRYLIKTRGQQVTLSCSPISGHRSVSWYQQTPGQGLQFLFEYFSETQRNKGNFPGRFSGRQFSNSRSEMNVSTLELGDSALYLCASSLFGENTEAFFGQGTRLTVV.

This chain connects TRBV20-1 to TRBJ2-1; D may be TRBD1 (5 bases). The CDR3 loop spans 14 amino acids. The ends were cut back, 3 bases at V and 6 bases at J, with 15 bases in the middle. CDR1 and CDR2 from the germline V gene are DFQATT and SNEGSKA (reference sequence). The CDR3: CSASKSRGSNEQFF. The DNA of the CDR3 is TGCAGTGCTAGTAAGTCTAGGGGAAGCAATGAGCAGTTCTTC.

The chain is built from TRBV6-4 and TRBJ2-3; D not certain. V was trimmed by 0 bases and J by 7 bases, leaving 11 bases between them. Germline V gene sequence: CDR1 MRHNA, CDR2 SNTAGT. The CDR3 sequence is 14 residues long. CDR3 protein: CASSDSIASNTQYF. As DNA, the CDR3 is TGTGCCAGCAGTGACTCAATAGCCAGCAATACGCAGTATTTT.

The genes are TRBV5-5 and TRBJ2-1; D is possibly TRBD2 (6 bases). Trimming cost V 4 bases and J 2 bases, with 16 bases left between them. Germline V gene sequence: CDR1 SGHKS, CDR2 YYEKEE (reference sequence). This CDR3 is built from 16 residues. CDR3 region: CASSRKTSNPYNEQFF. The CDR3 coding sequence is TGTGCCAGCAGCCGGAAGACTAGTAACCCCTACAATGAGCAGTTCTTC.

This clonotype appeared a single time. This rearrangement joins TRBV11-2 to TRBJ2-1, with 14 bases identical to TRBD2. The junction had 19 bases not matched to a gene; V was cut back by 6 bases and J by 0 bases. Germline CDR1 reads SGHAT; CDR2 reads FQNNGV. The length of the CDR3 is 22 residues. CDR3 nucleotides: TGTGCCAGCAGTTTACCCGGGACTAGCGGGGGTGGATGGTCGAGCTCCTACAATGAGCAGTTCTTC. As protein: CASSLPGTSGGGWSSSYNEQFF.

The gene calls are TRBV7-2 and TRBJ2-3; 9 bases line up with TRBD2. Germline V gene lookup returns CDR1 SGHTA and CDR2 FQGNSA. The CDR3 has 17 amino acids. V lost 4 bases to trimming and J lost 5 bases; unmatched junction nucleotides: 13. The CDR3 loop reads CASSSENLAGAGDTQYF. The CDR3 coding sequence is TGTGCCAGCAGCTCGGAAAACTTAGCGGGAGCCGGAGATACGCAGTATTTT.

The J gene is TRBJ1-2, the V gene TRBV5-5; 8 nucleotides line up with TRBD1. Germline V CDR1 and CDR2: SGHKS, YYEKEE (reference sequence). Germline trimming cut 2 bases from V and 2 bases from J; bases unmatched to any gene: 5. CDR3 length: 15 amino acids. DNA for the CDR3: TGTGCCAGCAGCTTATTCCAGGGGGCGAACTATGGCTACACCTTC. Encoded protein: CASSLFQGANYGYTF. Full variable domain (rest looked up from reference TRBV5-5 and TRBJ1-2): DAGVTQSPTHLIKTRGQQVTLRCSPISGHKSVSWYQQVLGQGPQFIFQYYEKEERGRGNFPDRFSARQFPNYSSELNVNALLLGDSALYLCASSLFQGANYGYTFGSGTRLTVV.